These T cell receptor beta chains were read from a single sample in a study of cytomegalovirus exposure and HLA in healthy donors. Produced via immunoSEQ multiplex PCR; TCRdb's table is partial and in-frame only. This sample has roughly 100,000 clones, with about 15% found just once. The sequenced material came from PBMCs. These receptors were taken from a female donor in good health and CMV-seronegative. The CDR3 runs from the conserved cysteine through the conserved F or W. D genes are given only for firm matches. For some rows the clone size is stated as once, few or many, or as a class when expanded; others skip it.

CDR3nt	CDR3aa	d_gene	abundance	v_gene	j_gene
TGTGCCAGCAGACTAGGGGGCAACTATGGCTACACCTTC	CASRLGGNYGYTF	TRBD1	NA	TRBV27	TRBJ1-2
TGTGCCAGCTCACTGTGGACTAGCGGGAGTGGGGCAGATACGCAGTATTTT	CASSLWTSGSGADTQYF	TRBD2	NA	TRBV18	TRBJ2-3
TGTGCCACCAGCAGAGGGACTATGGGCAATCAGCCCCAGCATTTT	CATSRGTMGNQPQHF	NA	NA	TRBV15	TRBJ1-5
TGTGCCATCAGTGATCCTCAGGGGAAAGCCGCTGGAAACACCATATATTTT	CAISDPQGKAAGNTIYF	NA	few	TRBV10-3	TRBJ1-3
TGTGCCTGGAGTGCCCTTGGGGACATCAATTCACCCCTCCACTTT	CAWSALGDINSPLHF	NA	NA	TRBV30	TRBJ1-6
TGTGCCAGCAGTAAAAGACTAGCAACGGATACGCAGTATTTT	CASSKRLATDTQYF	TRBD2	few	TRBV6-5	TRBJ2-3
TGTGCCAGCAGCCTCACAGGGGGCTTGGGCTACACCTTC	CASSLTGGLGYTF	TRBD1	few	TRBV9	TRBJ1-2
TGTGCCTGGAGTCTCGGACAGGGAGGTCAGCCCCAGCATTTT	CAWSLGQGGQPQHF	TRBD1	few	TRBV30	TRBJ1-5
TGTGCCAGCAGTGAAGTAGGAGGGAGGGATACGCAGTATTTT	CASSEVGGRDTQYF	NA	NA	TRBV25-1	TRBJ2-3
TGCGCCAGCAGCTTGGACACAGGGATCCAGGAGACCCAGTACTTC	CASSLDTGIQETQYF	NA	NA	TRBV5-1	TRBJ2-5
TGCGCCAGCAGCCAAGAAGAACGTCCCGCGTCCTACGAGCAGTACTTC	CASSQEERPASYEQYF	NA	NA	TRBV4-1	TRBJ2-7
TGTGCCAGTAGCGATCGACAGGGCGCCGATCAGCCCCAGCATTTT	CASSDRQGADQPQHF	TRBD1	few	TRBV19	TRBJ1-5
TGTGCCAGCACGGGGGGGGAGCTAGCGGGAGGTGGAGAGACCCAGTACTTC	CASTGGELAGGGETQYF	TRBD2	NA	TRBV28	TRBJ2-5
TGTGCCAGCAGGTCCGGACTAGCGGGAATAGATACGCAGTATTTT	CASRSGLAGIDTQYF	TRBD2	few	TRBV28	TRBJ2-3
TGTGCCAGCAGCCCCCGACAGCACTATGGCTACACCTTC	CASSPRQHYGYTF	NA	few	TRBV7-9	TRBJ1-2
TGTGCCAGCAGAGTCCGGGGGGAAGAACAAGAGACCCAGTACTTC	CASRVRGEEQETQYF	TRBD2	NA	TRBV13	TRBJ2-5
TGTGCCAGCACCCTGACACCGCAAGAGACCCAGTACTTC	CASTLTPQETQYF	NA	NA	TRBV7-2	TRBJ2-5
TGTGCCAGCAATCGTAGGGGGGAGACCCAGTACTTC	CASNRRGETQYF	NA	NA	TRBV5-8	TRBJ2-5
TGCGCCAGCAGTGCGGGACTAGCTGTAGATGAGCAGTTCTTC	CASSAGLAVDEQFF	TRBD2	NA	TRBV10-2	TRBJ2-1
TGTGCCAGTACCCGACAGGGGGCAAGCGGGGAGCTGTTTTTT	CASTRQGASGELFF	TRBD1	NA	TRBV19	TRBJ2-2
TGTGCCAGCAGTTACTCCGGGACTCAGTTCCCGGACGGCTACACCTTC	CASSYSGTQFPDGYTF	NA	few	TRBV6-5	TRBJ1-2
TGTGCCAGCAGCTTATCGAATGGGGCTGAGCAGTTCTTC	CASSLSNGAEQFF	NA	few	TRBV11-2	TRBJ2-1
TGCGCCAGCAGCCCGACCGGGACAGGGCACGAGCAGTACTTC	CASSPTGTGHEQYF	TRBD1	few	TRBV5-1	TRBJ2-7
TGTGCCTGGACCCAATCGGTAGCGACTAAAGAGACCCAGTACTTC	CAWTQSVATKETQYF	NA	NA	TRBV30	TRBJ2-5
TGCAGCGTTGAAGCCCTTGAAAACGGGGCCTACGAGCAGTACTTC	CSVEALENGAYEQYF	NA	NA	TRBV29-1	TRBJ2-7
TGTGCCAGTAACCTGGGACAAGGTGGCTACACCTTC	CASNLGQGGYTF	NA	NA	TRBV19	TRBJ1-2
TGCGCCAGCAGCTTGGATGGCGGGAGGTCCTACAATGAGCAGTTCTTC	CASSLDGGRSYNEQFF	TRBD2	NA	TRBV5-1	TRBJ2-1
TGCGCCAGCAGCCAAGCGGACTTTTCTGGGGCCAACGTCCTGACTTTC	CASSQADFSGANVLTF	NA	NA	TRBV4-3	TRBJ2-6
TGTGCCAGCAGTAAGAGCGGGGGGCTTGTCTACGAGCAGTACTTC	CASSKSGGLVYEQYF	TRBD2	NA	TRBV2	TRBJ2-7
TGCGCCAGCAGCCAAGATGCTGAGAGTAGCGGGGGGTGGACCGGGGAGCTGTTTTTT	CASSQDAESSGGWTGELFF	TRBD2	few	TRBV4-1	TRBJ2-2
TGCAGTGCACGGGTTAATGAAAAACTGTTTTTT	CSARVNEKLFF	NA	NA	TRBV20-1	TRBJ1-4
TGTGCCAGTAGTATTTTGGCGGTTCCCGGGAATGAAGCTTTCTTT	CASSILAVPGNEAFF	NA	NA	TRBV19	TRBJ1-1
TGTGCCAGCTCACAGGGTCAAGAGACCCAGTACTTC	CASSQGQETQYF	NA	few	TRBV2	TRBJ2-5